This T cell receptor beta chain was identified in a study of blood T cell repertoires in COVID-19. Assay used: immunoSEQ multiplex PCR; TCRdb lists only in-frame clones, some missing. The sample holds approximately 440,000 clones; about 90% are singletons and the top ten take roughly 0.7%. This clone was detected only a few times. Germline V gives CDR1 SQVTM, CDR2 ANQGSEA. The CDR3 loop spans 13 amino acids. V lost 6 bases and J 3 bases, leaving 14 bases between the germline ends. The gene calls are TRBV29-1 and TRBJ2-5, with D unresolved. This receptor was obtained from a woman under 30 who had recovered from COVID-19. Sequences were obtained from PBMCs or T cells enriched from blood (not recorded which). The CDR3 protein is CSVLNRVEETQYF. The CDR3, as DNA: TGCAGCGTCCTAAACCGGGTCGAAGAGACCCAGTACTTC.